The TCR beta chain described here comes from a study of shared clonotypes between healthy human individuals. CD8 cells regarded as naive lacked CD45RO, were positively chosen for CCR7, and omitted terminally differentiated effector memory CD45RA+ cells. Donors were healthy HIV-negative adults without recently reported acute infections or vaccinations. Remarks on this clone: As yet, its antigen is unknown.

Method: immunoSEQ multiplex PCR; TCRdb's copy keeps in-frame clones and lacks some. The sample has over 2,000,000 clones, 93% seen once. Germline CDR1 is ENHRY and CDR2 is SYGVKD. V lost 0 bases and J 4 bases, leaving 3 bases between the germline ends. The CDR3 length is 12 residues. Study-wide results and caveats: It was observed that 5% to 6.5% of naive CD4 clonotypes were shared across several donors. When compared with the clonotypes that were shared by all four sorted-subset donors, the non-shared clonotypes turned out to have lower generation probabilities. The study drew on few donors, limiting represented genetic and exposure-history diversity.

V gene TRBV10-3 combines with J gene TRBJ2-5; D call uncertain. The clonotype was recovered from a man aged 18-30 years in good health. Some clones in this sample may be carry-over from other donors' samples. The sequencing sample was made of naive CD8+ T cells from PBMCs. The CDR3 here is CAISESAETQYF. The CDR3 DNA is TGTGCCATCAGTGAGTCGGCAGAGACCCAGTACTTC.